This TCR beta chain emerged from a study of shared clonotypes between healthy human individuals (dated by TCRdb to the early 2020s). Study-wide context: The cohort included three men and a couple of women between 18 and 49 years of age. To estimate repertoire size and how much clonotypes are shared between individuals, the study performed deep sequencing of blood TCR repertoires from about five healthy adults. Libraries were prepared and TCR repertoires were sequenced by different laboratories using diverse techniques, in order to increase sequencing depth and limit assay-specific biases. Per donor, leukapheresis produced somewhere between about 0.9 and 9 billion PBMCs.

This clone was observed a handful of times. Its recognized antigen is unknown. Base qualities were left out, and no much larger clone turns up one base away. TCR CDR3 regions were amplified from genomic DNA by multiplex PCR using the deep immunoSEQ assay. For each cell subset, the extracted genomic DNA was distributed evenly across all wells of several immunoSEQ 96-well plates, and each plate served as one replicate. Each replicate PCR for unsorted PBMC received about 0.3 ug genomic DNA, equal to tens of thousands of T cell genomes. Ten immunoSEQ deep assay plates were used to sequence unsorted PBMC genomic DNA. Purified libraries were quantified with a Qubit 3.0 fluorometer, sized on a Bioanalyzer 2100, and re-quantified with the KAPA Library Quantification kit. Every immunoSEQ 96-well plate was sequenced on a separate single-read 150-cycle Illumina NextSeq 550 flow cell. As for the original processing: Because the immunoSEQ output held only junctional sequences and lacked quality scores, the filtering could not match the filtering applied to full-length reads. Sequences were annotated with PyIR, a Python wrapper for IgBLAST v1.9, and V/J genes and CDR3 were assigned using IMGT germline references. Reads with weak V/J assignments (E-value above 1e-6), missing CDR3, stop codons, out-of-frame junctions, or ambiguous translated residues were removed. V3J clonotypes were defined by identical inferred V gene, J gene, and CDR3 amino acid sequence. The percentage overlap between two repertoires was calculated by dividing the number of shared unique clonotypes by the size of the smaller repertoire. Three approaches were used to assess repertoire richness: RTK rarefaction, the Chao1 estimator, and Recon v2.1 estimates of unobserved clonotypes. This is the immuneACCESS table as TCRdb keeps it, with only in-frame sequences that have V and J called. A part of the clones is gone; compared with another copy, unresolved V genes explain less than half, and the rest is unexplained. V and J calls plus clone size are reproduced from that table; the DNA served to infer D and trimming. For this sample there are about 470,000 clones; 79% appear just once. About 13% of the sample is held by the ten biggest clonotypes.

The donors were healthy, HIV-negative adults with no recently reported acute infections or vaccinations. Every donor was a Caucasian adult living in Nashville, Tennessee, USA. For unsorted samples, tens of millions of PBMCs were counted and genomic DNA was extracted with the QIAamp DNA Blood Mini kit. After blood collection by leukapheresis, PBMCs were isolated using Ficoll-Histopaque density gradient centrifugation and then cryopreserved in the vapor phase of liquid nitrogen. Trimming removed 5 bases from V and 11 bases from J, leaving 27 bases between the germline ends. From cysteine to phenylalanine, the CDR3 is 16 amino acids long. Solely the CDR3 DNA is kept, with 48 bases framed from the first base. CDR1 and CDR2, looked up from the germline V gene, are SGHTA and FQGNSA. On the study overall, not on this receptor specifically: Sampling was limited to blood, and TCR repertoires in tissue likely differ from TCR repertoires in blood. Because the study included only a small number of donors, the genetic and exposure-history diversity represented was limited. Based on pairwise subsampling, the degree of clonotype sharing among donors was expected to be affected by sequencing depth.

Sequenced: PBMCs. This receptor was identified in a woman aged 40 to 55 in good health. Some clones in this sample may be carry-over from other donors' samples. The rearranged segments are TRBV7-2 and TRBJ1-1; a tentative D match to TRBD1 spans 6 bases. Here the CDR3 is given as CASSPRPGARSLVAFF. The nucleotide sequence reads TGTGCCAGCAGCCCACGCCCAGGGGCGCGTTCTTTGGTGGCTTTCTTT.